This T cell receptor beta chain was sequenced during a study of blood T cell repertoires in COVID-19. About the study: From the United States, Italy and Spain came samples of acute and convalescent COVID-19. T cells, B-cell-depleted T cells, or PBMCs supplied cDNA or gDNA.

As originally analysed: Quantification of nucleated cells was approximated via reference gene primer amplification. Generated by immunoSEQ multiplex PCR, the TCRdb table keeps only in-frame clones and is missing some. The V and J calls and clone size were taken over from that table, and D and trimming were inferred from the DNA. The sample yields about 170,000 clones, approximately 79% seen once. With 0 bases clipped from V and 6 bases from J, the junction kept 8 bases outside the gene matches. Looked up from germline, CDR1 is SGHRS and CDR2 is YFSETQ. This CDR3 has 16 amino acids. The receptor was isolated from a woman of 80 years or more with acute or convalescent COVID-19. The sequenced sample was peripheral blood. The gene calls are TRBV5-1 and TRBJ2-5; 10 bases map to TRBD2. The CDR3 region has the DNA TGCGCCAGCAGCTTGGCCCGGCTAGCGGGAGAAAAGACCCAGTACTTC. It yields the protein CASSLARLAGEKTQYF. The variable domain in full, completed from reference TRBV5-1 and TRBJ2-5, reads KAGVTQTPRYLIKTRGQQVTLSCSPISGHRSVSWYQQTPGQGLQFLFEYFSETQRNKGNFPGRFSGRQFSNSRSEMNVSTLELGDSALYLCASSLARLAGEKTQYFGPGTRLLVL.